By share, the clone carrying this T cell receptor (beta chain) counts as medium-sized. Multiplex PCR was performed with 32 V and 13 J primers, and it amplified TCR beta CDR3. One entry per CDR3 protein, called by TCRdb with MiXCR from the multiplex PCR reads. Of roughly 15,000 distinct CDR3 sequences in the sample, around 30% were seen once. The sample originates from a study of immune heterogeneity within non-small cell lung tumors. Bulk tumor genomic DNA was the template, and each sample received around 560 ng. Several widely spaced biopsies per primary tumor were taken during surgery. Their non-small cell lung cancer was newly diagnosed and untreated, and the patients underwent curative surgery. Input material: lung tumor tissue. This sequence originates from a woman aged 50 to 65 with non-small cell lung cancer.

This CDR3 is CASSPEGGKPQHF. In DNA form, the CDR3 reads TGTGCCAGTAGTCCTGAGGGGGGAAAGCCCCAGCATTTT. The chain recombines TRBV19 with TRBJ1-5; D may be TRBD1 (6 bases). CDR1 and CDR2 (germline): LNHDA, SQIVND (reference sequence). The V gene lost 5 bases and the J gene lost 8 bases, with 13 bases spanning the gap. The length of the CDR3 is 13 residues.